The 8 T cell receptor beta chains listed next were all sequenced from one sample in a study of response to subunit inactivated influenza vaccine. TCRdb used MiXCR to reprocess the RT-PCR reads, holding one entry per CDR3 protein. This sample has roughly 650,000 distinct CDR3 sequences, with about 14% found just once. Specimen: PBMCs from blood, collected 14 to 15 days before vaccination. The receptors shown here come from a man between 45 and 60 years old who received an inactivated influenza vaccine.

This clonotype was counted a few times. The genes are TRBV20-1 and TRBJ1-6; TRBD1 might be the D (6 bases). V lost 3 bases and J lost 5, with 8 bases in between. The germline V gene has CDR1 DFQATT and CDR2 SNEGSKA (reference sequence). This CDR3 contains 13 residues. DNA of the CDR3: TGCAGTGCTAGGGACAGTAATAATTCACCCCTCCACTTT. Its translation is CSARDSNNSPLHF.

This chain connects TRBV5-1 to TRBJ2-6; 7 nucleotides align to TRBD1. CDR3 length equals 16 residues. Germline CDR1 SGHRS, CDR2 YFSETQ. Trimming at V came to 4 bases and at J to 0 bases, leaving 4 bases not matched to a gene. CDR3 sequence reads: CASSPTGTSGANVLTF. DNA of the CDR3: TGCGCCAGCAGCCCGACAGGGACCTCTGGGGCCAACGTCCTGACTTTC.

The J gene is TRBJ1-4, the V gene TRBV10-3; D is possibly TRBD1 (5 bases). The length of the CDR3 is 15 residues. Trimming pared 0 bases from V and 8 bases from J, leaving 13 bases between. Germline V gives CDR1 ENHRY, CDR2 SYGVKD. The DNA of the CDR3 is TGTGCCATCAGTGAGTCGGGGCAGCAGGGCGAAAAACTGTTTTTT. Amino acids: CAISESGQQGEKLFF.

This clonotype was seen only a few times. The chain combines TRBV29-1 with TRBJ1-1; D is unclear. V lost 6 bases to trimming and J lost 1 base, with 12 bases between them. The germline CDR1 and CDR2 sequences are SQVTM and ANQGSEA. This CDR3 has 13 residues. CDR3 sequence: CSVLRSPNTEAFF. CDR3 nucleotide sequence: TGCAGCGTCTTGAGGTCTCCGAACACTGAAGCTTTCTTT.

This clonotype was seen a few times. This chain uses TRBV10-1 with TRBJ2-1, with TRBD1 matching over 7 bases. After removal of 3 bases from V and 8 bases from J, the junction contained 10 bases not matched to a gene. CDR3 size: 15 residues. The germline gives CDR1 WNHNN, CDR2 SYGVQD (reference sequence). The CDR3 protein is CASSDHRGTVDEQFF. CDR3 coding DNA: TGCGCCAGCAGTGATCACAGGGGTACGGTCGATGAGCAGTTCTTC.

The rearrangement links TRBV5-1 to TRBJ2-4; no reliable D call. Germline CDR1 SGHRS, CDR2 YFSETQ. The V end lost 5 bases, the J end lost 11 bases, and 14 bases lay between the germline ends. The CDR3 totals 12 residues. The CDR3 region has the DNA TGCGCCAGCAGACAAGAGGACGGATTTCAGTACTTC. Amino acids: CASRQEDGFQYF.

The rearrangement uses TRBV6-1 and TRBJ2-2, with a weak D call TRBD1 (6 bases). Looked up from germline, CDR1 is MNHNS and CDR2 is SASEGT. The V gene lost 5 bases and the J gene lost 5 bases, with 18 bases spanning the gap. CDR3 length: 16 residues. The CDR3 coding sequence is TGTGCCAGCAGTCCTCACAGGGACGCTGTTACCGGGGAGCTGTTTTTT. Translated: CASSPHRDAVTGELFF.

The V call is TRBV7-3, the J call TRBJ2-3, with 7 positions matching TRBD1. From germline, CDR1 is SGHTA and CDR2 FQGTGA. The CDR3 is made up of 13 amino acids. The V and J ends lost 5 bases and 3 bases, in that order; junction bases with no gene match: 2. The CDR3: CASSTGQTDTQYF. The CDR3 nucleotides read TGTGCCAGCAGCACGGGACAGACAGATACGCAGTATTTT.